This T cell receptor (beta chain) was recovered during a study of identical twins. Only one count was recorded for this clonotype. Its antigen is undetermined. Trimming cost V 1 base and J 8 bases; bases outside gene matches: 9. Germline-derived CDR1 and CDR2 are DFQATT and SNEGSKA (reference sequence). The CDR3 contains 15 residues. A universal primer site was incorporated via template switching, and the cDNA contained unique molecular identifiers. TCRdb redid the calling of the 5' RACE reads with MiXCR, one entry per CDR3 protein. Altogether 420,000 or so distinct CDR3 sequences are present, approximately 17% being singletons, with the ten largest covering about 12%. Whole-study findings and limits: Memory repertoires lacked the insertion deficit that abundant cord blood beta clonotypes showed.

This clonotype was sampled from a middle-aged man in good health. The V call is TRBV20-1, the J call TRBJ2-1; 9 bases align to TRBD2. Material: naive T cells sorted from blood. CDR3 sequence reads: CSARVRASGIDEQFF. CDR3 in DNA: TGCAGTGCTAGAGTCCGGGCTAGCGGGATAGATGAGCAGTTCTTC.